This T cell receptor (beta chain) was retrieved from a study of blood T cells in healthy people across ages. Next came a second PCR, run for roughly 6 to 11 cycles, which used a sample-barcoded 5' primer along with a J-beta primer mix. At least 3 million CDR3-containing paired-end reads were obtained per sample. A single record per CDR3 protein comes from TCRdb applying MiXCR to the 5' RACE reads. The data show about 640,000 distinct CDR3 sequences, 25% to 35% seen once. Concerning this clonotype itself: Possible read error: a much larger clone is one base away.

The TCR was taken from an elderly woman in good health. The sequencing sample was made of blood.

CDR3 sequence: CAGSSRGGGGETQYF. The CDR3 DNA is TGTGCCGGCAGCTCGCGAGGAGGGGGAGGGGAGACCCAGTACTTC. The chain joins TRBV7-8 to TRBJ2-7; D is possibly TRBD2 (7 bases). The DNA end favors TRBJ2-5, so the J call may be wrong. The CDR3 has 15 amino acids. Germline loops: CDR1 SGHVS, CDR2 FQNEAQ.